Here is one T cell receptor (beta chain) with its context. Its antigen is undetermined. These data originate in a study of shared clonotypes between healthy human individuals. General observations from the study: Generally, naive subsets came out with larger estimated richness than memory subsets.

Assay: immunoSEQ multiplex PCR; the TCRdb copy retains only in-frame clones and omits some. The sample consists of some 350,000 clones, over 65% of them appearing once. Adult donors, all healthy and HIV-negative, had no recent acute infections or vaccinations. Trimming took 1 base from V and 2 from J; bases not matched to a gene: 19. Germline V gene sequence: CDR1 SGHDN, CDR2 FVKESK. The CDR3 length is 21 residues. This clonotype was obtained from a man between 25 and 39 years old in good health. The V and J genes are TRBV14 and TRBJ2-5; 10 bases are shared with TRBD2. The sample was memory CD4+ T cells sorted from blood. Subset reported: CD45RA-negative fraction. The chain's CDR3 is CASSQAFRSLGTSGIQETQYF. The CDR3, as DNA: TGTGCCAGCAGCCAAGCTTTCAGATCTCTCGGAACTAGCGGGATTCAAGAGACCCAGTACTTC.